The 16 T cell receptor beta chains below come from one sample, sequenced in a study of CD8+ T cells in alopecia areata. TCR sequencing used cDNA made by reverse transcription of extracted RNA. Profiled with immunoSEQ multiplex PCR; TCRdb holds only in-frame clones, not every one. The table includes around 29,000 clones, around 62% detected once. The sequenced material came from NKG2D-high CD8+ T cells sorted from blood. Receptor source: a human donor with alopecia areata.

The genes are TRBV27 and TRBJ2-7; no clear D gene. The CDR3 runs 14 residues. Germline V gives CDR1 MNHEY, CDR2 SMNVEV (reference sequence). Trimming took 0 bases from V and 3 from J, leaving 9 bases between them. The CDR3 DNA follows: TGTGCCAGCAGTTTATCGTTCGGGTACTACGAGCAGTACTTC. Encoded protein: CASSLSFGYYEQYF.

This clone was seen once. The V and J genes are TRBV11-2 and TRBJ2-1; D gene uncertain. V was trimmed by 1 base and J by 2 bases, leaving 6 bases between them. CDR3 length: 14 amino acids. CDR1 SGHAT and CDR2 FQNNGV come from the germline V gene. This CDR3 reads CASSLGQTYNEQFF. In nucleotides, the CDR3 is TGTGCCAGCAGCTTAGGCCAAACCTACAATGAGCAGTTCTTC.

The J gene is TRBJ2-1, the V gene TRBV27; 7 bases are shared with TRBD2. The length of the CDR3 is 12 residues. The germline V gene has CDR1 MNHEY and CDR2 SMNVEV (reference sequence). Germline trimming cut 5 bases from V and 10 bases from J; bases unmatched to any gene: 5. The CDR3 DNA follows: TGTGCCAGCAGTCCGACGGGAGGAGAGCAGTTCTTC. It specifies CASSPTGGEQFF.

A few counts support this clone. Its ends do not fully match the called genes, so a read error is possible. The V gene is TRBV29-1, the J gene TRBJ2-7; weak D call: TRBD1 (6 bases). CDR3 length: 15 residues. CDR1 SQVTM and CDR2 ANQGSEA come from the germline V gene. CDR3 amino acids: CSVERAGVFSNEQYF. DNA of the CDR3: TGCAGCGTTGAAAGGGCAGGGGTTTTCTCCAACGAGCAGTACTTC.

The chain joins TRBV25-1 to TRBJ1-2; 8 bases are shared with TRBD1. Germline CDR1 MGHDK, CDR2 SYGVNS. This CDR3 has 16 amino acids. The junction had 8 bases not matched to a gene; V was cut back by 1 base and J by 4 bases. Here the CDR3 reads CASSESRTGSAYGYTF. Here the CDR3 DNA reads TGTGCCAGCAGTGAATCGAGGACAGGGAGCGCCTATGGCTACACCTTC.

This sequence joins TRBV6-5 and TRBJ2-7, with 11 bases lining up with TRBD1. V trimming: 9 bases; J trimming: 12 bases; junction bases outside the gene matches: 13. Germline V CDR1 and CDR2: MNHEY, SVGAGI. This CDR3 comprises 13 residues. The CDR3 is CASGQGAGSLWYF. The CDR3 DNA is TGTGCCAGTGGACAGGGGGCGGGTAGTTTGTGGTACTTC.

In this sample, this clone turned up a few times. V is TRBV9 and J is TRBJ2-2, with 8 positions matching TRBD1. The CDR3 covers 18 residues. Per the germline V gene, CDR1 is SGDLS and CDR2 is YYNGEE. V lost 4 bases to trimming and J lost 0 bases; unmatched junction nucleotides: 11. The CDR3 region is CASSPVWSGQANTGELFF. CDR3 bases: TGTGCCAGCAGCCCAGTGTGGTCGGGACAGGCGAACACCGGGGAGCTGTTTTTT. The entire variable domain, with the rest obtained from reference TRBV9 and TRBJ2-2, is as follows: DSGVTQTPKHLITATGQRVTLRCSPRSGDLSVYWYQQSLDQGLQFLIQYYNGEERAKGNILERFSAQQFPDLHSELNLSSLELGDSALYFCASSPVWSGQANTGELFFGEGSRLTVL.

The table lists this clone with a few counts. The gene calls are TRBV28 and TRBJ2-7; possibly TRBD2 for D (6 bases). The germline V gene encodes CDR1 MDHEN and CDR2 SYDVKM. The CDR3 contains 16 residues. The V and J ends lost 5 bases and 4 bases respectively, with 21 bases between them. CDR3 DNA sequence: TGTGCCAGCAGTGCACCCCCGCTAGCGTCAGATTACGAGCAGTACTTC. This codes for CASSAPPLASDYEQYF.

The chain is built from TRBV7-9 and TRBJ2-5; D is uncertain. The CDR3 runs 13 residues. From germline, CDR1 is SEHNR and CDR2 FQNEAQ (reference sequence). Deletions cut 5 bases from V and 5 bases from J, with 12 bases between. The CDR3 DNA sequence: TGTGCCAGCAGCCCAGTGGCATCCGAGACCCAGTACTTC. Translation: CASSPVASETQYF.

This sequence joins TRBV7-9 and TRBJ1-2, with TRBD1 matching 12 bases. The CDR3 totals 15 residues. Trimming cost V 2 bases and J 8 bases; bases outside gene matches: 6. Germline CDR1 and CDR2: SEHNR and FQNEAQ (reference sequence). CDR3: CASSLRDRGLKGYTF. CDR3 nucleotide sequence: TGTGCCAGCAGCTTACGGGACAGGGGGCTTAAGGGCTACACCTTC. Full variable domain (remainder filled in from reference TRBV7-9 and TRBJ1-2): DTGVSQNPRHKITKRGQNVTFRCDPISEHNRLYWYRQTLGQGPEFLTYFQNEAQLEKSRLLSDRFSAERPKGSFSTLEIQRTEQGDSAMYLCASSLRDRGLKGYTFGSGTRLTVV.

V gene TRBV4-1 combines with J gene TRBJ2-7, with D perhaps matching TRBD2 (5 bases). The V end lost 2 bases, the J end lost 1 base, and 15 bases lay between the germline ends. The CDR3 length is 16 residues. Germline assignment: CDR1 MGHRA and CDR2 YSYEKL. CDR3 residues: CASSQSGFGGSYEQYF. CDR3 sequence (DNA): TGCGCCAGCAGCCAATCGGGATTTGGCGGGTCCTACGAGCAGTACTTC.

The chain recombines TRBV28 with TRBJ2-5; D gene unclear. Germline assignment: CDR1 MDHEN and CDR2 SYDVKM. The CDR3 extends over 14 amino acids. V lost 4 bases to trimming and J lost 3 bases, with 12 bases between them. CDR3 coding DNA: TGTGCCAGCAGTTCCGGGCTTAGTGAAGAGACCCAGTACTTC. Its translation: CASSSGLSEETQYF.

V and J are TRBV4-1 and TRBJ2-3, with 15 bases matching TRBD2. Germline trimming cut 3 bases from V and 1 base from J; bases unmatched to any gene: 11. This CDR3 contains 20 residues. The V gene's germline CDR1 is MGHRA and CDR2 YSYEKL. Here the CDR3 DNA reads TGCGCCAGCAGCCAGAAGGGACTAGCGGGGGGCCTCCCAGGCACAGATACGCAGTATTTT. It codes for CASSQKGLAGGLPGTDTQYF.

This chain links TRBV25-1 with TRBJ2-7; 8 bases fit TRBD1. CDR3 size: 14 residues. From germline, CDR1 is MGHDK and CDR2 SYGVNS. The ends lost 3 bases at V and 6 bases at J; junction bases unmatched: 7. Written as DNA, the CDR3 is TGTGCCAGCAGTGATCCGGACAGGGTAGGCGAGCAGTACTTC. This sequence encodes CASSDPDRVGEQYF.

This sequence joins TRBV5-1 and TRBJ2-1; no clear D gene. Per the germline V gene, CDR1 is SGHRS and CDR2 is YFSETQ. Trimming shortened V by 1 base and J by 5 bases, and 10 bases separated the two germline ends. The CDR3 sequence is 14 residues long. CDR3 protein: CASSLSGEDNEQFF. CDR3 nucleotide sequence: TGCGCCAGCAGCTTGTCTGGAGAGGACAATGAGCAGTTCTTC. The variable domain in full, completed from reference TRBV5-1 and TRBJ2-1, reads KAGVTQTPRYLIKTRGQQVTLSCSPISGHRSVSWYQQTPGQGLQFLFEYFSETQRNKGNFPGRFSGRQFSNSRSEMNVSTLELGDSALYLCASSLSGEDNEQFFGPGTRLTVL.

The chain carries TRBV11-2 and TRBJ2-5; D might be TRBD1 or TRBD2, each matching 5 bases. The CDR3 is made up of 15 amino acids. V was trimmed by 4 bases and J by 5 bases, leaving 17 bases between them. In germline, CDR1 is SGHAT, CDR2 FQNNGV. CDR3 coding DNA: TGTGCCAGCAGCTCCCAAAGCGATGAGGGGGAGACCCAGTACTTC. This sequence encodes CASSSQSDEGETQYF.